These 18 T cell receptor beta chains share one sample of origin, sequenced in a study of somatic mutations in cytotoxic T cells in rheumatoid arthritis. Clones were sequenced by immunoSEQ multiplex PCR, and TCRdb holds only the in-frame ones, with some missing. This table has 10,000 or so clones, approximately 80% appearing once. The sequenced sample was CD8+ T cells sorted from blood. These receptors all come from an adult with rheumatoid arthritis.

The chain joins TRBV9 to TRBJ2-2, with TRBD1 identical over 7 bases. The trim removed 0 bases at V and 3 bases at J, leaving 2 bases unmatched. The CDR3 has 15 residues. Germline CDR1 and CDR2: SGDLS and YYNGEE. The DNA for the CDR3 is TGTGCCAGCAGCGTAGGGGGACAGTACACCGGGGAGCTGTTTTTT. This gives the protein CASSVGGQYTGELFF.

V usage is TRBV2 and J usage is TRBJ1-1; D might be TRBD1 (5 bases). V was cut by 5 bases and J by 5 bases, with 15 bases left in between. CDR3 length equals 14 residues. The germline CDR1 and CDR2 sequences are SNHLY and FYNNEI. For the CDR3, the DNA is TGTGCCAGCAGTTTGAGGGGAGGGTGGACTGAAGCTTTCTTT. The encoded protein is CASSLRGGWTEAFF.

J is TRBJ2-1 and V is TRBV7-2; the D gene could be TRBD1 or TRBD2 (7 bases each). The ends were cut back, 5 bases at V and 0 bases at J, with 14 bases in the middle. The length of the CDR3 is 16 residues. Germline V gene sequence: CDR1 SGHTA, CDR2 FQGNSA. CDR3 sequence: CASSQGGLLSYNEQFF. CDR3 DNA sequence: TGTGCCAGCAGCCAGGGGGGACTACTCTCCTACAATGAGCAGTTCTTC.

The chain joins TRBV9 to TRBJ2-7; D remains ambiguous. The CDR3 sequence is 15 residues long. Deletions cut 4 bases from V and 7 bases from J, with 21 bases between. Germline V gene sequence: CDR1 SGDLS, CDR2 YYNGEE. The CDR3 spells CASSPPGTGRNEQYF. The CDR3 DNA is TGTGCCAGCAGCCCCCCCGGTACCGGCAGGAATGAGCAGTACTTC.

Only one count was recorded for this clone. V is TRBV25-1 and J is TRBJ1-1; weak D call: TRBD1 (5 bases). The CDR3 has 11 amino acids. Germline V lookup: CDR1 MGHDK, CDR2 SYGVNS. Trimming left V 7 bases short and J 5 bases short, with 8 bases between. CDR3: CASNRGTEAFF. CDR3 DNA sequence: TGTGCCAGCAACCGGGGGACTGAAGCTTTCTTT.

The chain employs TRBV27 and TRBJ2-1; D is uncertain. Germline CDR1 and CDR2: MNHEY and SMNVEV (reference sequence). Trimming pared 4 bases from V and 4 bases from J, leaving 11 bases between. This CDR3 is 14 amino acids long. This CDR3 is CASSSTSYYNEQFF. CDR3 DNA sequence: TGTGCCAGCAGTTCGACCAGTTATTACAATGAGCAGTTCTTC.

This chain links TRBV5-5 with TRBJ2-1, with TRBD1 matching 8 bases. J lost 2 bases, V lost 0 bases, and 1 base had no gene match. This CDR3 region has 15 residues. CDR1 is SGHKS and CDR2 is YYEKEE in the germline V gene (reference sequence). The CDR3 bases are TGTGCCAGCAGCTTGGGGGACAGGACCTACAATGAGCAGTTCTTC. Protein sequence: CASSLGDRTYNEQFF.

The chain carries TRBV6-5 and TRBJ1-1, with D possibly matching TRBD1 (6 bases). This CDR3 comprises 15 residues. Trimming shortened V by 2 bases and J by 5 bases, and 15 bases separated the two germline ends. Germline V lookup: CDR1 MNHEY, CDR2 SVGAGI. CDR3 sequence: CASSYLRGPQTEAFF. The CDR3 nucleotides read TGTGCCAGCAGTTACCTCAGGGGCCCTCAAACTGAAGCTTTCTTT.

The V gene is TRBV23-1, the J gene TRBJ1-3, with TRBD1 matching over 9 bases. TRBV23-1 is an ORF; its function is uncertain. V dropped 8 bases and J dropped 11; count of bases not matched to a gene: 7. This CDR3 has 12 residues. The CDR3 sequence: CASGTGRRAIYF. The CDR3 DNA reads as TGCGCCAGCGGGACAGGGAGAAGAGCCATATATTTT.

Note on this clone: The junction does not match germline at one end; this may be a read error. The chain carries TRBV7-9 and TRBJ2-7, with D maybe TRBD1 (6 bases). Germline assignment: CDR1 SEHNR and CDR2 FQNEAQ (reference sequence). The length of the CDR3 is 13 residues. The CDR3 DNA follows: TGTGCCCGCAGACCGGGACACACCTACGAGCAGTACTTC. Translated, it gives CARRPGHTYEQYF. Full variable domain (missing parts from reference TRBV7-9 and TRBJ2-7): DTGVSQNPRHKITKRGQNVTFRCDPISEHNRLYWYRQTLGQGPEFLTYFQNEAQLEKSRLLSDRFSAERPKGSFSTLEIQRTEQGDSAMYLCARRPGHTYEQYFGPGTRLTVT.

This clone was counted once. The V call is TRBV4-1, the J call TRBJ2-5, with 9 bases identical to TRBD1. CDR1 and CDR2 from the germline V gene are MGHRA and YSYEKL. The CDR3 extends over 16 amino acids. The V gene end was trimmed by 3 bases and the J gene end by 4 bases; junction bases not matched to a gene: 9. The CDR3 nucleotides are TGCGCCAGCAGCCAGGGGGGACAGGGAGGGGGAGAGACCCAGTACTTC. Residues: CASSQGGQGGGETQYF.

The chain uses TRBV5-1 and TRBJ2-7; 7 positions agree with TRBD2. Trimming took 7 bases from V and 4 from J; bases not matched to a gene: 8. This CDR3 comprises 13 residues. Germline V gene data show CDR1 as SGHRS and CDR2 as YFSETQ. CDR3 coding DNA: TGCGCCAGCTCCTTGGGGGGGGTTTACGAGCAGTACTTC. Residues: CASSLGGVYEQYF.

The V gene is TRBV25-1, the J gene TRBJ1-2; maybe TRBD1 (6 bases). The CDR3 length is 15 residues. Germline CDR1 is MGHDK and CDR2 is SYGVNS. V was pared by 4 bases and J by 4 bases, with 16 bases between. The CDR3 coding sequence is TGTGCCAGCAGTGTGGCGGGGGGGCCTGGCTATGGCTACACCTTC. Translated: CASSVAGGPGYGYTF.

The J gene is TRBJ1-4, the V gene TRBV5-3, with 10 bases fitting TRBD1. TRBV5-3 is an ORF; its function is uncertain. The CDR3 runs to 16 residues. V trimming: 4 bases; J trimming: 8 bases; junction bases outside the gene matches: 11. The DNA for the CDR3 is TGTGCCAGAAGCCCTGACCGGACAGGGGGGGACGAAAAACTGTTTTTT. Its protein is CARSPDRTGGDEKLFF.

The rearrangement uses TRBV9 and TRBJ1-1; tentative D call: TRBD1 (5 bases). With 3 bases removed from V and 5 bases from J, the gap between germline ends came to 17 bases. CDR3 length: 15 amino acids. Germline-derived CDR1 and CDR2 are SGDLS and YYNGEE. CDR3 residues: CASSALGARGTEAFF. Written as DNA, the CDR3 is TGTGCCAGCAGCGCTCTCGGGGCCCGAGGAACTGAAGCTTTCTTT.

CDR3 sequence (DNA): TGTGCCAGCAGCCTGGAGGGGCGGCTGAACACTGAAGCTTTCTTT. Translating it yields CASSLEGRLNTEAFF. The V and J genes are TRBV5-8 and TRBJ1-1, with D possibly being TRBD1 (5 bases). Trimming shortened V by 4 bases and J by 0 bases, and 13 bases separated the two germline ends. This CDR3 contains 15 residues. Germline V gene data show CDR1 as SGHTS and CDR2 as YDEGEE.

This clone has a single count. The chain couples TRBV4-1 to TRBJ1-4; D gene uncertain. From germline, CDR1 is MGHRA and CDR2 YSYEKL. The CDR3 has 11 amino acids. The V gene lost 0 bases and the J gene lost 14 bases, with 7 bases spanning the gap. CDR3 in DNA: TGCGCCAGCAGCCAAGATTTTATGCTGTTTTTT. This sequence encodes CASSQDFMLFF.

V is TRBV30 and J is TRBJ2-3, with 9 bases lining up with TRBD2. The ends lost 4 bases at V and 1 base at J; junction bases unmatched: 9. Germline-derived CDR1 and CDR2 are GTSNPN and SVGIG (reference sequence). CDR3 length: 16 amino acids. In nucleotides, the CDR3 is TGTGCCTGGAATATGGCGGGAGGGCCTCGCACAGATACGCAGTATTTT. Its translation is CAWNMAGGPRTDTQYF.